The 17 T cell receptor beta chains below come from one sample, sequenced in a study of T cell clones after liver transplantation. The table came from immunoSEQ multiplex PCR; TCRdb's copy has only in-frame clones and leaves some out. The data show some 20,000 clones, over 70% seen once. The material sequenced was CD8+ T cells from blood, taken before liver transplant. Receptors originate from a human donor who received a liver transplant.

The V and J genes are TRBV6-5 and TRBJ2-7; no clear D. Trimming cost V 6 bases and J 4 bases, with 13 bases left between them. The CDR3 is 13 amino acids. CDR1 is MNHEY, CDR2 SVGAGI, per germline. CDR3 coding DNA: TGTGCCAGCAGCGCCGGACGTCAGTACGAGCAGTACTTC. It yields the protein CASSAGRQYEQYF.

The CDR3 loop reads CASSSEPGLASEQYF. In DNA, the CDR3 is TGCGCCAGCAGCTCGGAACCGGGACTAGCGTCCGAGCAGTACTTC. The rearrangement joins TRBV5-1 to TRBJ2-7, with 10 bases identical to TRBD2. The V gene end was trimmed by 3 bases and the J gene end by 6 bases; junction bases not matched to a gene: 9. The V gene's germline CDR1 is SGHRS and CDR2 YFSETQ. CDR3 length: 15 amino acids.

The rearrangement links TRBV9 to TRBJ2-7; perhaps TRBD1 as D (7 bases). This CDR3 has 15 residues. Germline V gene sequence: CDR1 SGDLS, CDR2 YYNGEE. The V gene lost 4 bases and the J gene lost 2 bases, with 16 bases spanning the gap. Written as DNA, the CDR3 is TGTGCCAGCAGCCCGGGCGGGACAGCACCCTACGAGCAGTACTTC. Translation: CASSPGGTAPYEQYF. Drawing the rest from reference TRBV9 and TRBJ2-7, the complete variable domain is DSGVTQTPKHLITATGQRVTLRCSPRSGDLSVYWYQQSLDQGLQFLIQYYNGEERAKGNILERFSAQQFPDLHSELNLSSLELGDSALYFCASSPGGTAPYEQYFGPGTRLTVT.

The chain is built from TRBV7-8 and TRBJ1-1, with D possibly matching TRBD1 (6 bases). CDR3 length: 16 amino acids. Per germline, CDR1 SGHVS and CDR2 FQNEAQ. V lost 8 bases, J lost 4 bases, and 23 bases lay in between. CDR3 nucleotide sequence: TGTGCCAGCGTGGCGACTACAGGGAGCTCGAGCACTGAAGCTTTCTTT. Amino acids: CASVATTGSSSTEAFF.

V usage is TRBV30 and J usage is TRBJ2-7, with TRBD1 identical over 8 bases. The CDR3 contains 15 residues. J gave up 3 bases and V 5 bases, and 12 bases lay outside the gene matches. Per germline, CDR1 GTSNPN and CDR2 SVGIG (reference sequence). The CDR3 nucleotides read TGTGCCTGGCATCTCCGACAGGGGAATATCTACGAGCAGTACTTC. Residues: CAWHLRQGNIYEQYF. The entire variable domain, with the rest obtained from reference TRBV30 and TRBJ2-7, is as follows: SQTIHQWPATLVQPVGSPLSLECTVEGTSNPNLYWYRQAAGRGLQLLFYSVGIGQISSEVPQNLSASRPQDRQFILSSKKLLLSDSGFYLCAWHLRQGNIYEQYFGPGTRLTVT.

This clone was counted a few times. The gene calls are TRBV9 and TRBJ2-7; 9 bases are shared with TRBD1. Trimming took 0 bases from V and 5 from J; bases not matched to a gene: 9. The CDR3 contains 16 residues. Germline loops: CDR1 SGDLS, CDR2 YYNGEE. CDR3 sequence reads: CASSVGLRDRVDEQYF. CDR3 nucleotides: TGTGCCAGCAGCGTAGGTTTGAGGGACAGGGTCGACGAGCAGTACTTC.

This clone appeared a single time. V is TRBV18 and J is TRBJ2-1; 8 bases are a match to TRBD2. The CDR3 has 14 amino acids. V dropped 6 bases and J dropped 5; count of bases not matched to a gene: 6. Looked up from germline, CDR1 is KGHSH and CDR2 is LQKENI. The DNA of the CDR3 is TGTGCCAGCTCTACCGGGGGGGAAAACAATGAGCAGTTCTTC. Translated, it gives CASSTGGENNEQFF. The whole variable domain, remainder taken from reference TRBV18 and TRBJ2-1, is NAGVMQNPRHLVRRRGQEARLRCSPMKGHSHVYWYRQLPEEGLKFMVYLQKENIIDESGMPKERFSAEFPKEGPSILRIQQVVRGDSAAYFCASSTGGENNEQFFGPGTRLTVL.

CDR3 sequence (DNA): TGTGCCAGCAGCTCCCCCGGGCAGACGTACCAAGAGACCCAGTACTTC. Translation: CASSSPGQTYQETQYF. This chain uses TRBV7-2 with TRBJ2-5; D uncertain. Germline CDR1 reads SGHTA; CDR2 reads FQGNSA. The CDR3 totals 16 residues. Between the trimmed V and J ends, which lost 4 bases and 0 bases, there was a span of 15 bases.

The V call is TRBV28, the J call TRBJ2-7, with TRBD1 matching over 7 bases. The CDR3 length is 15 residues. Germline V gene data show CDR1 as MDHEN and CDR2 as SYDVKM. The J segment lost 2 bases and the V segment lost 2 bases, leaving 6 bases of the junction unmatched. The CDR3 sequence is CASSLGWDSTYEQYF. CDR3 sequence (DNA): TGTGCCAGCAGTTTAGGATGGGACAGCACCTACGAGCAGTACTTC.

The chain combines TRBV25-1 with TRBJ1-1; a possible D gene is TRBD1 (6 bases). The CDR3 contains 14 residues. V was cut by 5 bases and J by 4 bases, with 14 bases left in between. Per the germline V gene, CDR1 is MGHDK and CDR2 is SYGVNS. CDR3 nucleotide sequence: TGTGCCAGCAGTATACAGGGAGGGGGCACTGAAGCTTTCTTT. Its protein is CASSIQGGGTEAFF.

The chain recombines TRBV5-1 with TRBJ1-1; 9 bases fit TRBD1. Germline trimming cut 1 base from V and 2 bases from J; bases unmatched to any gene: 9. This CDR3 spans 17 amino acids. The V gene's germline CDR1 is SGHRS and CDR2 YFSETQ. The chain's CDR3 is CASSLLGQGRVNTEAFF. Written as DNA, the CDR3 is TGCGCCAGCAGCTTGTTGGGACAGGGTAGAGTAAACACTGAAGCTTTCTTT.

The rearrangement uses TRBV27 and TRBJ2-7, with D maybe TRBD2 (6 bases). The CDR3 extends over 13 amino acids. Germline values: CDR1 MNHEY, CDR2 SMNVEV (reference sequence). The V and J ends lost 2 bases and 4 bases respectively, with 9 bases between them. This CDR3 is CASSLVGGYEQYF. The CDR3 bases are TGTGCCAGCAGTTTAGTGGGAGGTTACGAGCAGTACTTC.

CDR3 DNA: TGTGCCAGCAGCCCAACCGGGAGTAGAGACGAGCAGTACTTC. Encoded protein: CASSPTGSRDEQYF. The chain uses TRBV27 and TRBJ2-7; maybe TRBD2 (6 bases). The CDR3 spans 14 residues. CDR1 is MNHEY and CDR2 is SMNVEV in the germline V gene (reference sequence). The V end lost 6 bases, the J end lost 5 bases, and 17 bases lay between the germline ends.

This clone was detected once. This chain links TRBV6-6 with TRBJ2-5; possibly TRBD2 for D (5 bases). The V end lost 4 bases, the J end lost 0 bases, and 9 bases lay between the germline ends. The CDR3 spans 14 residues. Per germline, CDR1 MNHNY and CDR2 SVGAGI (reference sequence). The CDR3, as DNA: TGTGCCAGCAGTTTCGAGGGATACCAAGAGACCCAGTACTTC. This gives the protein CASSFEGYQETQYF.

V usage is TRBV6-1 and J usage is TRBJ1-1; no reliable D call. This CDR3 spans 10 amino acids. Per germline, CDR1 MNHNS and CDR2 SASEGT. V lost 5 bases and J 7 bases, leaving 5 bases between the germline ends. The CDR3 spells CASSPGEAFF. In DNA, the CDR3 is TGTGCCAGCAGTCCGGGTGAAGCTTTCTTT.

The chain joins TRBV7-6 to TRBJ1-1; 9 nucleotides align to TRBD1. CDR3 length equals 15 residues. Germline lookup yields CDR1 SGHVS and CDR2 FNYEAQ. Trimming at V came to 4 bases and at J to 7 bases, leaving 10 bases not matched to a gene. CDR3 nucleotides: TGTGCCAGCAGCTCGAAGACAGGGGGAAATGGTGAAGCTTTCTTT. Residues: CASSSKTGGNGEAFF.

This rearrangement joins TRBV23-1 to TRBJ2-7; 8 bases fit TRBD1. TRBV23-1 is reported as an ORF; its role is uncertain. CDR3 size: 15 residues. Unmatched junction bases numbered 7, after V lost 4 bases and J lost 2 bases. CDR3 sequence reads: CASSPRGQEPYEQYF. The CDR3 region has the DNA TGCGCCAGCAGTCCCAGGGGACAGGAACCCTACGAGCAGTACTTC.